This T cell receptor beta chain stems from a study of T cells after yellow fever vaccination. Study results and limitations: Shared CD4/CD8 clonotypes were a small share, likely from convergent recombination. Once the booster was given, most primary-vaccination clones reappeared, at about 96% for CD4 and roughly 85% for CD8. The secondary response was weaker, and its peak arrived faster, on day 5 versus 15.

This clonotype was seen only a few times. Its antigen is not identified. The study made its TCR cDNA through 5'RACE template switching. That step introduced a universal primer site along with UMIs. TCRdb reanalysed the 5' RACE reads using MiXCR and keeps one entry per CDR3 protein. The sample has hundreds of thousands of distinct CDR3 sequences; around 12% are singletons. The sequencing here drew on PBMCs, taken on the day of the yellow fever booster vaccination. This TCR was recovered from a young man who received the YFV17D yellow fever vaccine.

This chain's CDR3 is CASSLEGGFPNYGYTF. CDR3 nucleotide sequence: TGTGCCAGCAGCTTGGAGGGGGGGTTCCCTAACTATGGCTACACCTTC. The chain uses TRBV5-5 and TRBJ1-2; possibly TRBD1 for D (6 bases). Deletions cut 0 bases from V and 0 bases from J, with 12 bases between. The CDR3 length is 16 residues. Germline V gene data show CDR1 as SGHKS and CDR2 as YYEKEE (reference sequence).